The 25 T cell receptor beta chains given below trace back to one sample, sequenced in a study of breast tumors, draining lymph nodes, adjacent tissues. TCRdb re-called the multiplex PCR reads through MiXCR, storing one row per CDR3 protein. The sample has approximately 15,000 distinct CDR3 sequences; about 60% are singletons. Sequences were obtained from tumor-adjacent breast tissue. The receptor source for this set is a female donor with breast cancer. Some clones in this sample may be carry-over from other donors' samples.

The rearrangement links TRBV7-2 to TRBJ2-3; D possibly corresponds to TRBD1 (6 bases). Germline CDR1 reads SGHTA; CDR2 reads FQGNSA. CDR3 length equals 12 residues. Trimming cost V 0 bases and J 11 bases, with 9 bases left between them. CDR3 protein: CASSLAGGQQYF. For the CDR3, the DNA is TGTGCCAGCAGCTTAGCAGGGGGACAGCAGTATTTT.

The V gene is TRBV7-2, the J gene TRBJ2-3; D gene ambiguous. V shed 5 bases and J shed 5 bases, with 20 bases lying between them. CDR1 and CDR2 from the germline V gene are SGHTA and FQGNSA. CDR3 length: 16 amino acids. The CDR3 region has the DNA TGTGCCAGCAGCCACTCAGTGGGCTTTGGCGAAGATACGCAGTATTTT. This codes for CASSHSVGFGEDTQYF.

The chain links TRBV7-8 to TRBJ1-2, with 7 bases identical to TRBD1. Germline-derived CDR1 and CDR2 are SGHVS and FQNEAQ. V lost 3 bases to trimming and J lost 4 bases; unmatched junction nucleotides: 5. CDR3 size: 14 residues. The CDR3 coding sequence is TGTGCCAGCAGCTTCGAAACAGGGGTCTATGGCTACACCTTC. This translates into CASSFETGVYGYTF. The full variable domain, rest sourced from reference TRBV7-8 and TRBJ1-2, is GAGVSQSPRYKVAKRGQDVALRCDPISGHVSLFWYQQALGQGPEFLTYFQNEAQLDKSGLPSDRFFAERPEGSVSTLKIQRTQQEDSAVYLCASSFETGVYGYTFGSGTRLTVV.

Relative to its sample, this clonotype is medium-sized. J is TRBJ2-7 and V is TRBV24-1; D call uncertain. The CDR3 runs to 13 residues. V dropped 4 bases and J dropped 0 bases, with 6 bases sitting between them. Germline CDR1 KGHDR, CDR2 SFDVKD. This chain's CDR3 is CATSDITSYEQYF. The CDR3 DNA follows: TGTGCCACCAGTGACATCACCTCCTACGAGCAGTACTTC.

The chain combines TRBV6-1 with TRBJ1-4; 7 positions match TRBD1. Germline lookup yields CDR1 MNHNS and CDR2 SASEGT. This CDR3 has 15 residues. Losses at the gene ends were 3 bases for V and 8 bases for J; bases not matched to a gene: 9. The CDR3 DNA is TGTGCCAGCAGTGAGGACAGGAGAAAAGGGGAAAAACTGTTTTTT. Translation gives CASSEDRRKGEKLFF.

The chain couples TRBV7-9 to TRBJ1-6; D is uncertain. V dropped 5 bases and J dropped 6 bases, with 5 bases sitting between them. Germline V lookup: CDR1 SEHNR, CDR2 FQNEAQ (reference sequence). The CDR3 is made up of 12 amino acids. CDR3 residues: CASSPSNSPLHF. The CDR3 nucleotides read TGTGCCAGCAGCCCATCTAATTCACCCCTCCACTTT.

Details on this clonotype: An end of the junction differs from the germline gene, which may be a read error. This chain uses TRBV5-1 with TRBJ2-2; tentative D call: TRBD2 (5 bases). This CDR3 spans 12 amino acids. Germline-derived CDR1 and CDR2 are SGHRS and YFSETQ. CDR3 nucleotide sequence: TGCGCCAGCAGCTCTCTAGTCGGGGAGCTCTTTTTT. Translating it yields CASSSLVGELFF.

Within the sample, this clonotype is medium-sized. Sequence at one end of the junction differs from germline and may be a read error. The genes are TRBV7-7 and TRBJ2-2, with 11 bases that match TRBD2. There are 15 residues in the CDR3. Per the germline V gene, CDR1 is SSHAT and CDR2 is FNYEAQ (reference sequence). CDR3: CASSFSGGASGELFF. CDR3 nucleotide sequence: TGTGCTAGCAGCTTTAGCGGGGGGGCCTCCGGGGAGCTGTTTTTT.

V is TRBV20-1 and J is TRBJ1-6; 8 nucleotides align to TRBD1. Trimming removed 3 bases from V and 10 bases from J; junction bases left unmatched: 5. Germline V gene data show CDR1 as DFQATT and CDR2 as SNEGSKA (reference sequence). CDR3 length: 13 residues. In DNA form, the CDR3 reads TGCAGTGCTAGGGCAGGGGGCGGATCACCCCTCCACTTT. Translating gives CSARAGGGSPLHF.

To note about this clonotype: A read error is likely, as this CDR3 ends without the conserved phenylalanine or tryptophan. The DNA is omitted, as the CDR3 cannot be located on it reliably, and the CDR3 follows TCRdb's listing. The rearrangement uses TRBV24-1 and TRBJ2-5; the tabulated D call, TRBD1, remains unverified against the DNA. The CDR3 contains 16 residues when both ends are counted. Germline-derived CDR1 and CDR2 are KGHDR and SFDVKD. The CDR3 sequence: CATSDGAGVRQRPSTS.

The gene calls are TRBV6-5 and TRBJ2-3; D remains ambiguous. Trimming removed 0 bases from V and 2 bases from J, with 12 bases in between. From germline, CDR1 is MNHEY and CDR2 SVGAGI. This CDR3 contains 16 residues. CDR3 protein: CASSYSRAPPTDTQYF. The DNA for the CDR3 is TGTGCCAGCAGTTACTCCCGCGCGCCCCCCACAGATACGCAGTATTTT.

This clonotype was observed a few times. The chain employs TRBV19 and TRBJ1-5, with a tentative D call TRBD1 (6 bases). Germline CDR1 reads LNHDA; CDR2 reads SQIVND (reference sequence). The CDR3 runs to 13 residues. The V end was cut by 5 bases, the J end by 5 bases, with 10 bases between. The CDR3 sequence is CASSDGGDQPQHF. CDR3 coding DNA: TGTGCCAGTAGTGACGGGGGCGATCAGCCCCAGCATTTT.

V gene TRBV2 combines with J gene TRBJ2-2; 11 nucleotides match TRBD2. This CDR3 contains 17 residues. Trimming removed 5 bases from V and 3 bases from J; junction bases left unmatched: 8. Germline CDR1 SNHLY, CDR2 FYNNEI. CDR3 residues: CASSLPGTSGYTGELFF. CDR3 in DNA: TGTGCCAGCAGTCTTCCCGGGACTAGCGGCTACACCGGGGAGCTGTTTTTT.

The chain recombines TRBV19 with TRBJ1-4, with 8 nucleotides matching TRBD1. Losses at the gene ends were 7 bases for V and 8 bases for J; bases not matched to a gene: 6. The CDR3 has 13 residues. The germline gives CDR1 LNHDA, CDR2 SQIVND (reference sequence). CDR3 coding DNA: TGTGCCAGTACGGACAGGGCCGAAGAAAAACTGTTTTTT. It encodes CASTDRAEEKLFF.

Within the sample, this clonotype is large. The chain uses TRBV30 and TRBJ1-6; D call uncertain. The CDR3 has 12 amino acids. Trimming shortened V by 5 bases and J by 10 bases, and 12 bases separated the two germline ends. Germline V gene lookup returns CDR1 GTSNPN and CDR2 SVGIG (reference sequence). CDR3 region: CAWDSPISPLHF. CDR3 DNA sequence: TGTGCCTGGGACTCTCCGATCTCACCCCTCCACTTT.

CDR3 region: CASSLMGAQPQHF. The CDR3, as DNA: TGTGCCAGCAGCTTAATGGGGGCTCAGCCCCAGCATTTT. The chain joins TRBV7-9 to TRBJ1-5; TRBD1 might be the D (6 bases). CDR3 size: 13 residues. Trimming removed 2 bases at V and 6 bases at J, with 8 bases between. Germline V gives CDR1 SEHNR, CDR2 FQNEAQ (reference sequence).

This clonotype was found many times. V gene TRBV2 combines with J gene TRBJ2-2; D may be TRBD2 (6 bases). The germline V gene encodes CDR1 SNHLY and CDR2 FYNNEI. The CDR3 consists of 16 residues. Trimming stripped 3 bases from V and 3 bases from J, with 14 bases between. The CDR3 here is CASSDGAGYDTGELFF. In DNA form, the CDR3 reads TGTGCCAGCAGTGATGGCGCGGGGTATGACACCGGGGAGCTGTTTTTT.

The gene calls are TRBV10-3 and TRBJ1-4, with 8 bases lining up with TRBD1. This CDR3 has 13 residues. Germline V gives CDR1 ENHRY, CDR2 SYGVKD. V trimming: 5 bases; J trimming: 8 bases; junction bases outside the gene matches: 4. CDR3 loop: CAISSGTGEKLFF. CDR3 nucleotide sequence: TGTGCCATCAGTTCCGGGACAGGCGAAAAACTGTTTTTT.

CDR3 loop: CASSLGDRGQETQYF. The CDR3, as DNA: TGTGCCAGCAGCTTGGGAGACAGGGGGCAAGAGACCCAGTACTTC. The genes are TRBV5-6 and TRBJ2-5, with 9 bases matching TRBD1. Germline trimming cut 0 bases from V and 2 bases from J; bases unmatched to any gene: 2. The CDR3 extends over 15 amino acids. Germline CDR1 and CDR2: SGHDT and YYEEEE.

This clonotype was found many times. A read error may explain this, as a much larger clone is one base away. The chain combines TRBV6-4 with TRBJ1-2; 8 bases fit TRBD1. The CDR3 runs to 17 residues. The germline V gene has CDR1 MRHNA and CDR2 SNTAGT. CDR3 sequence reads: CASSHSTKGQGNYGYTF. The CDR3 nucleotides read TGTGCCAGCAGTCACTCAACTAAAGGACAGGGTAACTATGGCTACACCTTC.

By frequency in the sample, this clonotype is medium-sized. The DNA for the CDR3 is TGTGCCAGCAGCCCGAGGGGGGCCTACAATGAGCAGTTCTTC. Translation: CASSPRGAYNEQFF. The chain links TRBV6-6 to TRBJ2-1, with D tentatively TRBD1 or TRBD2 (6 bases each). CDR3 length: 14 amino acids. The V end was cut by 6 bases, the J end by 2 bases, with 11 bases between. CDR1 is MNHNY, CDR2 SVGAGI, per germline (reference sequence).

This clonotype was counted at least ten times. This chain connects TRBV20-1 to TRBJ2-6; perhaps TRBD2 as D (6 bases). The V gene lost 6 bases and the J gene lost 4 bases, with 10 bases spanning the gap. Germline loops: CDR1 DFQATT, CDR2 SNEGSKA (reference sequence). This CDR3 region has 13 residues. The CDR3 DNA reads as TGCAGTGCGAGGGACTTAGGGGCCAACGTCCTGACTTTC. This translates into CSARDLGANVLTF.

In its sample, this clonotype ranks as medium-sized (0.01 to 0.1%). J is TRBJ2-1 and V is TRBV29-1; weak D call: TRBD2 (6 bases). The CDR3 is 15 amino acids. CDR1 and CDR2 from the germline V gene are SQVTM and ANQGSEA. The V end lost 1 base, the J end lost 10 bases, and 20 bases lay between the germline ends. CDR3 sequence reads: CSVEGGVTGFWEQFF. CDR3 nucleotides: TGCAGCGTTGAAGGGGGGGTAACGGGTTTTTGGGAGCAGTTCTTC.

This clonotype was picked up many times. The chain has TRBV5-6 and TRBJ2-1, with TRBD2 matching 8 bases. Unmatched junction bases numbered 12, after V lost 4 bases and J lost 9 bases. CDR3 length: 15 amino acids. Germline assignment: CDR1 SGHDT and CDR2 YYEEEE. CDR3 protein: CASSPGVAGRGEQFF. In nucleotides, the CDR3 is TGTGCCAGCAGCCCGGGGGTAGCGGGGCGGGGTGAGCAGTTCTTC.

The V and J genes are TRBV20-1 and TRBJ2-1; the match to TRBD2 covers 8 bases. This CDR3 is built from 15 residues. Germline V lookup: CDR1 DFQATT, CDR2 SNEGSKA (reference sequence). V lost 3 bases, J lost 3 bases, and 7 bases stayed unmatched. The CDR3: CSASSGRGDYNEQFF. For the CDR3, the DNA is TGCAGTGCTAGTTCCGGGCGGGGGGACTACAATGAGCAGTTCTTC.